Each of the 20 T cell receptor beta chains below was sequenced from the same sample in a study of a mutant IDH1 vaccine in newly diagnosed glioma. Sequencing was performed with immunoSEQ multiplex PCR; in TCRdb, only in-frame clones are kept and a portion is missing. Of 30,000 to 45,000 clones in the sample, roughly 80% were seen once. No antigen has been identified for these receptors. Specified time point: week 11, during vaccination. Topical imiquimod accompanied each vaccine dose, which consisted of 300 ug of mutant IDH1 20-mer peptide. The sequencing here drew on peripheral blood mononuclear cells (PBMCs), taken from a glioma patient whose treatment included an IDH1 peptide vaccine. The receptors originated from a woman younger than 45 with glioma. Some clones in this sample may be carry-over from other donors' samples.

The CDR3 is CASTSDRGHTDTQYF. CDR3 bases: TGTGCCAGCACCTCGGACAGGGGGCACACAGATACGCAGTATTTT. This chain links TRBV5-8 with TRBJ2-3; 11 nucleotides agree with TRBD1. With 6 bases clipped from V and 2 bases from J, the junction kept 5 bases outside the gene matches. The CDR3 contains 15 residues. Germline-derived CDR1 and CDR2 are SGHTS and YDEGEE.

The J gene is TRBJ2-3, the V gene TRBV7-9, with a weak D call TRBD2 (5 bases). The V gene lost 5 bases and the J gene lost 11 bases, with 11 bases spanning the gap. Germline-derived CDR1 and CDR2 are SEHNR and FQNEAQ (reference sequence). CDR3 length: 11 residues. The CDR3 bases are TGTGCCAGCAGCCCCGGAGGCTGGCAGTATTTT. It specifies CASSPGGWQYF. The full variable domain, its missing parts supplied by reference TRBV7-9 and TRBJ2-3, is DTGVSQNPRHKITKRGQNVTFRCDPISEHNRLYWYRQTLGQGPEFLTYFQNEAQLEKSRLLSDRFSAERPKGSFSTLEIQRTEQGDSAMYLCASSPGGWQYFGPGTRLTVL.

This sequence joins TRBV30 and TRBJ2-1, with a weak D call TRBD2 (6 bases). Germline loops: CDR1 GTSNPN, CDR2 SVGIG (reference sequence). The CDR3 length is 13 residues. In nucleotides, the CDR3 is TGTGCATGGGCGGGGAGCTCCTACAATGAGCAGTTCTTC. The encoded protein is CAWAGSSYNEQFF.

The chain couples TRBV7-2 to TRBJ1-1; D call uncertain. CDR3 length: 13 residues. CDR1 is SGHTA and CDR2 is FQGNSA in the germline V gene. V was cut by 3 bases and J by 5 bases, with 10 bases left in between. CDR3 sequence (DNA): TGTGCCAGCAGCTTCACACACCGAACTGAAGCTTTCTTT. Translating gives CASSFTHRTEAFF.

The table lists this clone with a few counts. The V call is TRBV7-8, the J call TRBJ1-1; D not certain. CDR3 length equals 15 residues. In germline, CDR1 is SGHVS, CDR2 FQNEAQ. Trimming shortened V by 2 bases and J by 6 bases, and 16 bases separated the two germline ends. In DNA form, the CDR3 reads TGTGCCAGCAGCTTACCTAGTATGAGGGTACCTGAAGCTTTCTTT. Translating gives CASSLPSMRVPEAFF.

The chain links TRBV2 to TRBJ1-1; D possibly corresponds to TRBD1 (5 bases). The germline CDR1 and CDR2 sequences are SNHLY and FYNNEI. V lost 6 bases to trimming and J lost 4 bases, with 18 bases between them. The CDR3 length is 15 residues. In nucleotides, the CDR3 is TGTGCCAGCAGGACGGGGGGATGGGACGGCACTGAAGCTTTCTTT. This sequence encodes CASRTGGWDGTEAFF.

CDR3 nucleotides: TGTGCCACCAGCAGAGGAGGTAGCGGGATTACAGATACGCAGTATTTT. Translated, it gives CATSRGGSGITDTQYF. This chain links TRBV15 with TRBJ2-3; 8 positions match TRBD2. The CDR3 contains 16 residues. J was trimmed by 3 bases and V by 1 base; bases with no gene match: 6. The V gene's germline CDR1 is LNHNV and CDR2 YYDKDF (reference sequence).

J is TRBJ2-7 and V is TRBV9, with 7 bases lining up with TRBD2. This CDR3 has 14 residues. Trimming removed 0 bases from V and 3 bases from J; junction bases left unmatched: 3. Germline lookup yields CDR1 SGDLS and CDR2 YYNGEE. CDR3 bases: TGTGCCAGCAGCGTAGCTCCGGGGGGCTACGAGCAGTACTTC. This codes for CASSVAPGGYEQYF.

The sample holds a few counts of this clone. The chain joins TRBV10-1 to TRBJ2-7; 7 nucleotides agree with TRBD1. Trimming removed 5 bases from V and 6 bases from J; junction bases left unmatched: 7. CDR3 size: 13 residues. Germline values: CDR1 WNHNN, CDR2 SYGVQD (reference sequence). The chain's CDR3 is CASSRNRGSEQYF. The CDR3 nucleotides read TGCGCCAGCAGTAGAAACAGGGGCTCCGAGCAGTACTTC.

This chain connects TRBV5-1 to TRBJ2-3, with 11 nucleotides matching TRBD2. The junction had 6 bases not matched to a gene; V was cut back by 0 bases and J by 3 bases. Germline lookup yields CDR1 SGHRS and CDR2 YFSETQ. The CDR3 runs 17 residues. The CDR3 region has the DNA TGCGCCAGCAGCTTGGCTCGACTAGCGGGAAGGACAGATACGCAGTATTTT. As protein: CASSLARLAGRTDTQYF. The full variable domain, its missing parts supplied by reference TRBV5-1 and TRBJ2-3, is KAGVTQTPRYLIKTRGQQVTLSCSPISGHRSVSWYQQTPGQGLQFLFEYFSETQRNKGNFPGRFSGRQFSNSRSEMNVSTLELGDSALYLCASSLARLAGRTDTQYFGPGTRLTVL.

The J gene is TRBJ1-2, the V gene TRBV6-7, with D perhaps TRBD1 (5 bases). TRBV6-7 carries the ORF label, with uncertain function. The germline V and J ends were trimmed by 8 bases and 6 bases, with 25 bases remaining between them. The CDR3 is made up of 16 amino acids. CDR3 region: CASFTGRDFDINGYTF. CDR3 nucleotides: TGTGCCAGCTTTACAGGCCGGGACTTCGATATCAATGGCTACACCTTC.

The chain joins TRBV6-1 to TRBJ1-2; no firm D call. Germline CDR1 reads MNHNS; CDR2 reads SASEGT. CDR3 length: 13 amino acids. V was cut by 2 bases and J by 4 bases, with 8 bases left in between. CDR3 amino acids: CASSEISRYGYTF. CDR3 sequence (DNA): TGTGCCAGCAGTGAAATTAGCCGCTATGGCTACACCTTC.

The genes are TRBV5-6 and TRBJ1-1; D not certain. The CDR3 length is 14 residues. Per the germline V gene, CDR1 is SGHDT and CDR2 is YYEEEE. Trimming removed 2 bases from V and 1 base from J, with 9 bases in between. This CDR3 reads CASSFDLGNTEAFF. CDR3 bases: TGTGCCAGCAGCTTCGACCTCGGGAACACTGAAGCTTTCTTT. The full variable domain, its missing parts supplied by reference TRBV5-6 and TRBJ1-1, is DAGVTQSPTHLIKTRGQQVTLRCSPKSGHDTVSWYQQALGQGPQFIFQYYEEEERQRGNFPDRFSGHQFPNYSSELNVNALLLGDSALYLCASSFDLGNTEAFFGQGTRLTVV.

The V gene is TRBV30, the J gene TRBJ2-2; TRBD2 aligns across 7 bases. With V trimmed by 0 bases and J by 3 bases, 7 bases remained unmatched. Germline V gene sequence: CDR1 GTSNPN, CDR2 SVGIG (reference sequence). CDR3 length: 16 residues. The CDR3 protein is CAWSVREGQYTGELFF. CDR3 DNA: TGTGCCTGGAGTGTAAGGGAGGGCCAGTACACCGGGGAGCTGTTTTTT.

The DNA for the CDR3 is TGTGCCAGCAGCCCACTGGGGGGAAAACTGTTTTTT. Protein sequence: CASSPLGGKLFF. The chain links TRBV11-3 to TRBJ1-4; D might be TRBD1 (5 bases). CDR3 length equals 12 residues. The germline V gene encodes CDR1 SGHNT and CDR2 YENEEA. The V and J ends lost 5 bases and 10 bases respectively, with 11 bases between them. Combining the CDR3 with reference TRBV11-3 and TRBJ1-4 gives the whole variable domain EAGVVQSPRYKIIEKKQPVAFWCNPISGHNTLYWYLQNLGQGPELLIRYENEEAVDDSQLPKDRFSAERLKGVDSTLKIQPAELGDSAVYLCASSPLGGKLFFGSGTQLSVL.

The V call is TRBV2, the J call TRBJ2-7; D is possibly TRBD1 or TRBD2 (6 bases each). The CDR3 extends over 13 amino acids. CDR1 is SNHLY, CDR2 FYNNEI, per germline. V gave up 3 bases and J gave up 2 bases, with 8 bases separating them. In DNA form, the CDR3 reads TGTGCCAGCAGTGACGGGGGCGCCTACGAGCAGTACTTC. Translating it yields CASSDGGAYEQYF.

In its sample, this clone was seen once. The V and J genes are TRBV29-1 and TRBJ2-1; 14 positions match TRBD2. Germline V gene sequence: CDR1 SQVTM, CDR2 ANQGSEA. This CDR3 region has 17 residues. Trimming took 7 bases from V and 0 from J; bases not matched to a gene: 8. CDR3 protein: CSARGLAGESSYNEQFF. Written as DNA, the CDR3 is TGCAGCGCTCGGGGACTAGCGGGAGAAAGCTCCTACAATGAGCAGTTCTTC.

The table lists this clone with a count of one. The V and J genes are TRBV5-6 and TRBJ2-3; 12 nucleotides agree with TRBD2. There are 16 residues in the CDR3. The germline V gene has CDR1 SGHDT and CDR2 YYEEEE. V trimming: 4 bases; J trimming: 0 bases; junction bases outside the gene matches: 3. The CDR3 here is CASSPLAGGSTDTQYF. CDR3 DNA: TGTGCCAGCAGCCCTCTAGCGGGAGGGAGCACAGATACGCAGTATTTT.

This chain connects TRBV2 to TRBJ2-1; 11 nucleotides agree with TRBD1. The V gene's germline CDR1 is SNHLY and CDR2 FYNNEI. Trimming at V came to 3 bases and at J to 8 bases, leaving 9 bases not matched to a gene. The CDR3 length is 16 residues. DNA of the CDR3: TGTGCCAGCAGTGACCCGGGACAGGGGGGTGCGGATGAGCAGTTCTTC. Residues: CASSDPGQGGADEQFF.

The chain has TRBV14 and TRBJ2-7; TRBD1 might be the D (6 bases). This CDR3 has 12 amino acids. Germline V gene sequence: CDR1 SGHDN, CDR2 FVKESK. The V and J ends lost 10 bases and 0 bases respectively, with 10 bases between them. CDR3 nucleotides: TGTGCCACAGGGGCGACCTCCTACGAGCAGTACTTC. Translating gives CATGATSYEQYF. Filled out from reference TRBV14 and TRBJ2-7, the complete variable domain reads EAGVTQFPSHSVIEKGQTVTLRCDPISGHDNLYWYRRVMGKEIKFLLHFVKESKQDESGMPNNRFLAERTGGTYSTLKVQPAELEDSGVYFCATGATSYEQYFGPGTRLTVT.